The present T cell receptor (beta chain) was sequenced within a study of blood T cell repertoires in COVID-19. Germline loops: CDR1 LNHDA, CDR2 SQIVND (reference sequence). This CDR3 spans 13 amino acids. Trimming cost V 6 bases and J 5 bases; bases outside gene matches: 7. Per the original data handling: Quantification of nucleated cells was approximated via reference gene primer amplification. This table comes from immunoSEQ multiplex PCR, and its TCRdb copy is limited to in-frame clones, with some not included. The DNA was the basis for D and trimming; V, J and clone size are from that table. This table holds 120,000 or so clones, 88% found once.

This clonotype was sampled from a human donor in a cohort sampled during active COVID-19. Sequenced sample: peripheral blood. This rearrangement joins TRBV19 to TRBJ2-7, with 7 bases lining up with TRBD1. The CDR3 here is CASSTGVRNEQYF. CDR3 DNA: TGTGCCAGTAGCACAGGGGTGAGGAACGAGCAGTACTTC.